In this sample, the clone carrying this T cell receptor (beta chain) turned up a few times. Its antigen is not identified. The sample is drawn from a study of T-cell memory formation after mild COVID-19. The overall study: There were largely donor-specific TCR clusters.

Findings and limits, study-wide: Day 15 to 85 contracting clones showed balanced CD4/CD8; later expanders leaned CD4+.

The V gene's germline CDR1 is MNHEY and CDR2 SVGEGT. Deletions cut 2 bases from V and 4 bases from J, with 14 bases between. The CDR3 is made up of 15 amino acids. MiXCR, applied by TCRdb to the 5' RACE reads, yields one record per CDR3 protein. There are 400,000 to 500,000 distinct CDR3 sequences in the sample; roughly 20% occur only once, and 8.4% lies in the top ten. This chain connects TRBV6-2 or TRBV6-3 to TRBJ1-1; D perhaps matches TRBD1 (6 bases). The sample taken for sequencing was PBMCs or a T cell subset sorted from them (not recorded which). This clonotype was sampled from an adult woman who had mild COVID-19 (a few samples of this study predate the infection). Cell type and time point are not known. CDR3 nucleotide sequence: TGTGCCAGCAGTTACACCCGCCTCAGGGGCACTGAAGCTTTCTTT. Translated, it gives CASSYTRLRGTEAFF.